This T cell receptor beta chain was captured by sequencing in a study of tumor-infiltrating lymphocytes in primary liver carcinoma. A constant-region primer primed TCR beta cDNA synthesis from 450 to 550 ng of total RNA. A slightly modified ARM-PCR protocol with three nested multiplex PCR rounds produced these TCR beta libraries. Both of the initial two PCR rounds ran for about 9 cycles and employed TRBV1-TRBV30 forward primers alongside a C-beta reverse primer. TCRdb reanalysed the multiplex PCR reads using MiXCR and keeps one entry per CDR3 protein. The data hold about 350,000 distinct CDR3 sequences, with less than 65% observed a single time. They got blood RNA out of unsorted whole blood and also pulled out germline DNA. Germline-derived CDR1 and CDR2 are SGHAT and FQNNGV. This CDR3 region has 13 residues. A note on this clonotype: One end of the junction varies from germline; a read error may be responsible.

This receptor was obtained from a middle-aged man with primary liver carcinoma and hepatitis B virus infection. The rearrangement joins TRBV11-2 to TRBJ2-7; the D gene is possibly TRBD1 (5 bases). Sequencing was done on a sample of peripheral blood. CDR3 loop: CTSSLDWGDEQYF. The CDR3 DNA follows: TGTACCAGCAGCTTAGATTGGGGCGACGAGCAGTACTTC.